A single sample is the source of the 18 T cell receptor beta chains below, sequenced in a study of CXCR3-negative and CXCR3-positive naive CD8 T cells. Study-wide results and limits: CXCR3-positive naive cells carried more hydrophobic TRB CDR3s than CXCR3-negative naive cells did.

These TCRs are of unknown antigen specificity. UMI-labeled 5' RACE TRB cDNA libraries were prepared from the cells. From the 5' RACE reads, TCRdb lists one entry per CDR3 protein and no DNA. Its listing shows some 150,000 distinct CDR3 sequences. Sequencing was performed on naive CXCR3+ CD8+ T cells from blood. Subset given: CD45RO-CCR7+CD27+CD95- naive CD8+ T cells expressing CXCR3 (TNR3+). These receptors were obtained from a human donor in good health. Some clones in this sample may be carry-over from other donors' samples.

The chain is built from TRBV29-1 and TRBJ1-1. Germline CDR1 and CDR2: SQVTM and ANQGSEA. The CDR3 is 11 residues long. The CDR3 here is CSVVRGSEAFF.

The CDR3 protein is CASSFYPGLNTGELFF. The gene calls are TRBV7-2 and TRBJ2-2; TCRdb calls TRBD2, which cannot be checked without DNA. The germline V gene has CDR1 SGHTA and CDR2 FQGNSA. The length of the CDR3 is 16 residues.

V gene TRBV30 combines with J gene TRBJ1-1. The germline V gene has CDR1 GTSNPN and CDR2 SVGIG (reference sequence). The CDR3 consists of 13 residues. CDR3 in amino acids: CAWSLVMNTEAFF.

This chain uses TRBV7-9 with TRBJ2-1; TCRdb's D call of TRBD1 is untestable without DNA. The CDR3 length is 15 residues. Germline V gene data show CDR1 as SEHNR and CDR2 as FQNEAQ (reference sequence). CDR3 region: CASSVERGGFTEQFF.

The chain uses TRBV6-2 or TRBV6-3 and TRBJ2-1; the TCRdb call, TRBD1, lacks DNA for checking. CDR1 is MNHEY, CDR2 SVGEGT, per germline. This CDR3 is built from 16 residues. The CDR3 loop reads CASSPLGGGPYNEQFF.

This sequence joins TRBV3-1 and TRBJ1-6; the D call from TCRdb, TRBD1, cannot be confirmed without DNA. There are 21 residues in the CDR3. The germline CDR1 and CDR2 sequences are LGHDT and YNNKEL (reference sequence). CDR3 loop: CASSQDWAPGTQSSYNSPLHF.

This sequence joins TRBV5-5 and TRBJ2-5. There are 13 residues in the CDR3. CDR1 and CDR2 from the germline V gene are SGHKS and YYEKEE (reference sequence). CDR3 sequence: CASSLRLWETQYF.

Here the CDR3 reads CASSWQVKGGEQFF. The chain links TRBV7-9 to TRBJ2-1; the D call of TRBD1 rests on TCRdb alone, since no DNA is present to check it. This CDR3 region has 14 residues. CDR1 is SEHNR and CDR2 is FQNEAQ in the germline V gene (reference sequence).

The V gene is TRBV28, the J gene TRBJ2-3; no DNA is available, so the TRBD2 call from TCRdb remains unchecked. The CDR3 covers 15 residues. Germline CDR1 MDHEN, CDR2 SYDVKM. CDR3 residues: CASSLLAPKGDTQYF.

The rearrangement uses TRBV12-3 or TRBV12-4 and TRBJ2-2; TCRdb's D call of TRBD1 is untestable without DNA. The CDR3 runs 16 residues. The CDR3 here is CASSHPVPLEDRELFF.

V usage is TRBV4-1 and J usage is TRBJ1-1; no DNA is available, so the TRBD1 call from TCRdb remains unchecked. CDR1 is MGHRA, CDR2 YSYEKL, per germline. This CDR3 spans 12 amino acids. The CDR3 loop reads CASSQNPGDAFF.

V usage is TRBV23-1 and J usage is TRBJ2-1. TRBV23-1 is flagged as an ORF with uncertain function. The CDR3 sequence is 14 residues long. The CDR3: CASSPDLAHNEQFF.

The V and J genes are TRBV10-1 and TRBJ1-1. Germline-derived CDR1 and CDR2 are WNHNN and SYGVQD (reference sequence). This CDR3 has 20 amino acids. CDR3 amino acids: CASSAFQEFTGRGWYTEAFF.

This chain uses TRBV7-9 with TRBJ2-7; TCRdb names TRBD1, which stays unverified in the absence of DNA. In germline, CDR1 is SEHNR, CDR2 FQNEAQ (reference sequence). The length of the CDR3 is 13 residues. Here the CDR3 reads CASSPGTLYEQYF.

This rearrangement joins TRBV29-1 to TRBJ2-5; TCRdb proposes TRBD1, but this gene call is untestable without DNA. CDR3 length: 15 amino acids. Germline V lookup: CDR1 SQVTM, CDR2 ANQGSEA. The CDR3 sequence: CSVGLGGGHQETQYF.

The chain uses TRBV6-2 or TRBV6-3 and TRBJ1-2. From germline, CDR1 is MNHEY and CDR2 SVGEGT. This CDR3 has 12 amino acids. Here the CDR3 reads CASSYPDYGYTF.

The rearrangement joins TRBV11-3 to TRBJ2-5; no DNA is available, so the TRBD2 call from TCRdb remains unchecked. Germline V CDR1 and CDR2: SGHNT, YENEEA. CDR3 length equals 16 residues. This CDR3 reads CASSLGLAGDQETQYF.

The rearrangement uses TRBV7-9 and TRBJ2-7; TCRdb's assignment of TRBD1 cannot be checked, as there is no DNA. The length of the CDR3 is 17 residues. Germline V lookup: CDR1 SEHNR, CDR2 FQNEAQ (reference sequence). CDR3 residues: CASSSPSGTGYGVEQYF.